What follows are 14 T cell receptor beta chains derived from one specimen sequenced in a study of blood T cells in healthy people across ages. Primers used in a second PCR of about 7 to 12 cycles were a sample-barcoded 5' primer and a J-beta primer mix. TCRdb independently ran MiXCR on the 5' RACE reads; one entry per CDR3 protein. The sample consists of approximately 960,000 distinct CDR3 sequences, under 35% of them appearing once. The sample was also reused in another study, on T cells of mothers and their children.

Sequencing used blood. Every receptor here comes from a middle-aged woman in good health.

This chain connects TRBV6-6 to TRBJ2-5; D remains ambiguous. Germline V gene lookup returns CDR1 MNHNY and CDR2 SVGAGI (reference sequence). The CDR3 length is 14 residues. Deletions cut 2 bases from V and 4 bases from J, with 11 bases between. CDR3 amino acids: CASSYLLPGETQYF. The DNA for the CDR3 is TGTGCCAGCAGTTACCTCCTACCGGGAGAGACCCAGTACTTC.

The chain uses TRBV2 and TRBJ1-6, with D unresolved. V was trimmed by 8 bases and J by 10 bases, leaving 12 bases between them. CDR3 length: 12 residues. Germline values: CDR1 SNHLY, CDR2 FYNNEI. CDR3: CASGVGRSPLHF. CDR3 bases: TGTGCCAGCGGTGTCGGAAGATCACCCCTCCACTTT.

The chain joins TRBV9 to TRBJ2-5, with D uncertain. Germline CDR1 reads SGDLS; CDR2 reads YYNGEE. The V end was cut by 5 bases, the J end by 5 bases, with 10 bases between. CDR3 length: 12 amino acids. The CDR3 DNA reads as TGTGCCAGCAGGGCGGTAGGGGAGACCCAGTACTTC. Encoded protein: CASRAVGETQYF.

This chain uses TRBV5-6 with TRBJ2-4, with 9 bases aligning to TRBD1. TRBJ2-7 matches the DNA end more closely, so the J call is doubtful. The CDR3 length is 15 residues. Per the germline V gene, CDR1 is SGHDT and CDR2 is YYEEEE. The chain's CDR3 is CASTPGQGTTYEQYF. The DNA for the CDR3 is TGTGCCAGCACGCCTGGACAGGGGACAACCTACGAGCAGTACTTC.

This sequence joins TRBV7-2 and TRBJ1-2, with 10 positions matching TRBD1. This CDR3 has 15 amino acids. V was pared by 5 bases and J by 5 bases, with 8 bases of the junction left unmatched. Per germline, CDR1 SGHTA and CDR2 FQGNSA. CDR3 nucleotide sequence: TGTGCCAGCAGCACCGGGACAGGGGCGATTTATGGCTACACCTTC. Translating it yields CASSTGTGAIYGYTF.

As for this clonotype: The germline gene is not matched at one end of the junction; a read error may be the cause. The CDR3 DNA sequence: TGCGCCAGCAGTTTAATCGGGACCCAGGGGCTCCAAGAGACCCAGTACTTC. Its translation is CASSLIGTQGLQETQYF. This chain connects TRBV28 to TRBJ2-5; TRBD1 might be the D (6 bases). The germline CDR1 and CDR2 sequences are MDHEN and SYDVKM. CDR3 size: 17 residues.

The chain joins TRBV28 to TRBJ2-7, with D possibly being TRBD2 (7 bases). V lost 6 bases and J 3 bases, leaving 18 bases between the germline ends. Germline CDR1 and CDR2: MDHEN and SYDVKM. The CDR3 loop spans 15 amino acids. The CDR3: CASSPGGQRNYEQYV. The CDR3, as DNA: TGTGCCAGCAGCCCGGGAGGACAGCGGAACTACGAGCAGTACGTC.

This chain uses TRBV7-2 with TRBJ1-6, with no clear D. This CDR3 comprises 15 residues. V lost 1 base to trimming and J lost 6 bases, with 10 bases between them. CDR1 is SGHTA and CDR2 is FQGNSA in the germline V gene. Here the CDR3 DNA reads TGTGCCAGCAGCTTAGTGCACAGCTCTAATTCACCCCTCCACTTT. It codes for CASSLVHSSNSPLHF.

This chain connects TRBV29-1 to TRBJ2-5, with D perhaps given as TRBD1 or TRBD2 (8 bases each). CDR3 length: 19 residues. Germline lookup yields CDR1 SQVTM and CDR2 ANQGSEA. V was cut by 0 bases and J by 1 base, with 24 bases left in between. The CDR3 loop is CSVEDPGRGRLAGQETQYF. The CDR3 DNA reads as TGCAGCGTTGAAGATCCGGGCAGGGGGCGGCTAGCGGGCCAAGAGACCCAGTACTTC.

V and J are TRBV12-3 or TRBV12-4 and TRBJ2-1; a possible D gene is TRBD2 (6 bases). The CDR3 extends over 13 amino acids. V was cut by 5 bases and J by 13 bases, with 18 bases left in between. CDR3 loop: CASSQTSYRTQFF. The DNA for the CDR3 is TGTGCCAGCAGTCAGACTAGTTATAGGACCCAGTTCTTC.

The chain recombines TRBV6-6 with TRBJ1-6, with no clear D. V lost 0 bases and J lost 4, with 10 bases in between. The CDR3 contains 16 residues. The germline V gene encodes CDR1 MNHNY and CDR2 SVGAGI (reference sequence). The DNA of the CDR3 is TGTGCCAGCAGTTACTCGAAATCGGGTTATAATTCACCCCTCCACTTT. It yields the protein CASSYSKSGYNSPLHF.

This clonotype has a handful of counts. This chain's CDR3 is CASSLHGGGPNEQFF. The CDR3 coding sequence is TGTGCCAGCAGCCTTCACGGGGGGGGACCCAATGAGCAGTTCTTC. The V gene is TRBV7-9, the J gene TRBJ2-1, with TRBD2 matching 8 bases. The J segment lost 6 bases and the V segment lost 5 bases, leaving 9 bases of the junction unmatched. Germline CDR1 and CDR2: SEHNR and FQNEAQ (reference sequence). The CDR3 loop spans 15 amino acids.

This chain links TRBV11-2 with TRBJ2-2, with 9 bases fitting TRBD2. Per the germline V gene, CDR1 is SGHAT and CDR2 is FQNNGV. This CDR3 has 17 amino acids. J lost 1 base, V lost 7 bases, and 10 bases had no gene match. The CDR3 DNA follows: TGTGCCAGCAAACCCAACCTAGCGGGGAAGAACACCGGGGAGCTGTTTTTT. Encoded protein: CASKPNLAGKNTGELFF. Drawing the rest from reference TRBV11-2 and TRBJ2-2, the complete variable domain is EAGVAQSPRYKIIEKRQSVAFWCNPISGHATLYWYQQILGQGPKLLIQFQNNGVVDDSQLPKDRFSAERLKGVDSTLKIQPAKLEDSAVYLCASKPNLAGKNTGELFFGEGSRLTVL.

A note on this clonotype: One junction end does not reproduce the germline sequence, and a read error may be involved. CDR3: CASSQPAGRDTRYF. The CDR3, as DNA: TGTGCCAGCAGTCAGCCGGCGGGGAGAGATACGCGGTATTTT. The rearrangement uses TRBV28 and TRBJ2-3; D may be TRBD2 (6 bases). The CDR3 is 14 residues long. CDR1 MDHEN and CDR2 SYDVKM come from the germline V gene.